This T cell receptor beta chain was identified in a study of shared clonotypes between healthy human individuals. Study at large: There were three CD4 naive, three CD4 memory, two CD8 naive and one CD8 memory plates per donor.

This clone was counted once. Authors' processing steps: ImmunoSEQ only sent back junction sequences with no quality scores, so filtering was done differently. Using immunoSEQ multiplex PCR, the repertoire was profiled, and TCRdb retains in-frame clones only, with some absent. For V, J and clone size, that table is used; D and trimming come from the DNA. The profile covers approximately 940,000 clones, with about 80% appearing a single time and about 1.5% taken by the ten largest. This receptor was identified in a man between 18 and 35 years old in good health. Source material: memory CD4+ T cells sorted from blood. The sample's subset: CD45RA-negative fraction.

CDR3 protein: CASNFGCLYYEQYF. The CDR3 coding sequence is TGTGCCAGCAATTTTGGCTGTTTATACTACGAGCAGTACTTC. The rearrangement joins TRBV21-1 to TRBJ2-7; TRBD1 is taken as the D call from the table, unchecked against the DNA. TRBV21-1 is flagged as a pseudogene. This CDR3 is built from 14 residues.